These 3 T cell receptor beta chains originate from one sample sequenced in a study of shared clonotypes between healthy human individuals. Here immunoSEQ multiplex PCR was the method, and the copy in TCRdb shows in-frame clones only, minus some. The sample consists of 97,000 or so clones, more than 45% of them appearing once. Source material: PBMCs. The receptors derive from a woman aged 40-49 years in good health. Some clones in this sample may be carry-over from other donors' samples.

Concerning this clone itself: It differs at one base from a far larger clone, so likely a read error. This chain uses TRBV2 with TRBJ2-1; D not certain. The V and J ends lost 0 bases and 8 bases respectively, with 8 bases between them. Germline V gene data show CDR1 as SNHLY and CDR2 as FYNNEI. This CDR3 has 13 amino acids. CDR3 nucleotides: TGTGCCAGCAGTGAAGCATTTCCCCATGAGCAGTTCTTC. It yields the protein CASSEAFPHEQFF. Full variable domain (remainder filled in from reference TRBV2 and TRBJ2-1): EPEVTQTPSHQVTQMGQEVILRCVPISNHLYFYWYRQILGQKVEFLVSFYNNEISEKSEIFDDQFSVERPDGSNFTLKIRSTKLEDSAMYFCASSEAFPHEQFFGPGTRLTVL.

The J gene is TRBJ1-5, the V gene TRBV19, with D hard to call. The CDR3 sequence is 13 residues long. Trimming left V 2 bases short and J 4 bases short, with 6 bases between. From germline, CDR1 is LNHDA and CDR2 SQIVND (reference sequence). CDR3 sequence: CASSIRENQPQHF. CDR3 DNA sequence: TGTGCCAGTAGTATAAGGGAAAATCAGCCCCAGCATTTT.

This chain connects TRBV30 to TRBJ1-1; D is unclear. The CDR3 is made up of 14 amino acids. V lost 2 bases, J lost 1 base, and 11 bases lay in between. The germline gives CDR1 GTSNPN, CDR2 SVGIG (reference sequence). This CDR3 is CAWSIYSRNTEAFF. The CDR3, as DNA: TGTGCCTGGAGTATTTATTCAAGGAACACTGAAGCTTTCTTT.